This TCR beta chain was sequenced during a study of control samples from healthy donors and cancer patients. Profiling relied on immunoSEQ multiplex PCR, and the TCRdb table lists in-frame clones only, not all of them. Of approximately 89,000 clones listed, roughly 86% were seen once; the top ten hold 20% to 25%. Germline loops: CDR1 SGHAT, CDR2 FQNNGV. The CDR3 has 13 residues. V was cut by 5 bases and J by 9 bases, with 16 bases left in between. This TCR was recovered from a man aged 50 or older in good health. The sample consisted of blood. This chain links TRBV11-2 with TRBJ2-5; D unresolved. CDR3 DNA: TGTGCCAGCAGCGCAGAGCCCCCAATGGCCCAGTACTTC. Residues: CASSAEPPMAQYF. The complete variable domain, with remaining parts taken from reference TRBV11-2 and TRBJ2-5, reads EAGVAQSPRYKIIEKRQSVAFWCNPISGHATLYWYQQILGQGPKLLIQFQNNGVVDDSQLPKDRFSAERLKGVDSTLKIQPAKLEDSAVYLCASSAEPPMAQYFGPGTRLLVL.